This is a list of T cell receptor beta chains from one sample in a study of T cells in pancreatic ductal adenocarcinoma. Repertoires were generated with immunoSEQ multiplex PCR, while TCRdb's copy carries only in-frame clones and drops some. This table has more than 85,000 clones, nearly 95% appearing once. Material: PBMCs. The receptors originated from a human donor with pancreatic ductal adenocarcinoma. CDR3s include the opening cysteine and the closing phenylalanine or tryptophan. The D gene is left open where the match is weak. A row's size may be missing; if present it is once, few, many or a size class.

TRBJ2-1	.	TRBV5-6	.	CASSSTYRDSLPFNEQFF	TGTGCCAGCAGCTCGACTTACCGGGACTCCCTCCCGTTCAATGAGCAGTTCTTC
TRBJ1-6	.	TRBV15	TRBD1	CATSRDPTGVSPLHF	TGTGCCACCAGCAGAGATCCGACAGGGGTTTCACCCCTCCACTTT
TRBJ2-1	once	TRBV5-5	TRBD2	CASSLELGLAGREQFF	TGTGCCAGCAGCTTGGAACTGGGACTAGCGGGGAGGGAGCAGTTCTTC
TRBJ2-7	.	TRBV13	TRBD2	CASSSGLAGGYEQYF	TGTGCCAGCAGCTCCGGACTAGCCGGAGGGTACGAGCAGTACTTC
TRBJ2-3	once	TRBV7-9	TRBD2	CASSTTLAGRRTDTQYF	TGTGCCAGCAGCACCACTTTAGCGGGAAGGCGCACAGATACGCAGTATTTT
TRBJ2-7	.	TRBV6-1	.	CASSESGGKLYEQYF	TGTGCCAGCAGTGAATCCGGCGGCAAGCTCTACGAGCAGTACTTC
TRBJ2-2	.	TRBV9	TRBD2	CASSSGKTGELFF	TGTGCCAGCAGTAGCGGGAAGACCGGGGAGCTGTTTTTT
TRBJ2-6	.	TRBV9	TRBD2	CASSVLGGLAGAGANVLTF	TGTGCCAGCAGCGTCCTCGGAGGACTAGCGGGAGCTGGGGCCAACGTCCTGACTTTC
TRBJ2-5	.	TRBV19	.	CASAQGVQETQYF	TGTGCCAGTGCCCAAGGGGTCCAAGAGACCCAGTACTTC
TRBJ1-4	.	TRBV4-1	TRBD1	CASSQEGRGGGEKLFF	TGCGCCAGCAGCCAAGAAGGGAGAGGGGGCGGGGAAAAACTGTTTTTT
TRBJ2-7	medium-sized	TRBV5-5	.	CASSSSLLSPPQYF	TGTGCCAGCAGCTCCTCCTTACTGTCCCCCCCGCAGTACTTC
TRBJ2-2	.	TRBV5-8	.	CASSLLTRGTGELFF	TGTGCCAGCAGCTTGTTGACTAGGGGCACCGGGGAGCTGTTTTTT
TRBJ2-3	.	TRBV7-9	.	CASSLASVRDTQYF	TGTGCCAGCAGCTTAGCCTCGGTCCGGGATACGCAGTATTTT
TRBJ2-7	.	TRBV7-3	.	CASSLNQVGEQYF	TGTGCCAGCAGCTTAAATCAGGTGGGCGAGCAGTACTTC
TRBJ2-7	.	TRBV13	.	CASSPTDRVYEQYF	TGTGCCAGCAGCCCCACAGACAGAGTCTACGAGCAGTACTTC
TRBJ2-3	.	TRBV4-1	.	CASSQVRQMGTDTQYF	TGCGCCAGCAGCCAAGTACGACAGATGGGCACAGATACGCAGTATTTT
TRBJ2-7	once	TRBV10-3	TRBD2	CAISESTSSNYEQYF	TGTGCCATCAGTGAGTCGACTAGCAGTAACTACGAGCAGTACTTC
TRBJ2-1	.	TRBV5-1	TRBD2	CASSLDGRSFNEQFF	TGCGCCAGCAGCTTGGACGGGAGGTCTTTTAATGAGCAGTTCTTC
TRBJ2-5	few	TRBV5-1	TRBD1	CASSSGTGGQETQYF	TGCGCCAGCAGCTCGGGGACAGGGGGACAAGAGACCCAGTACTTC
TRBJ2-7	.	TRBV7-2	.	CASSFPGDSYEQYF	TGTGCCAGCAGCTTCCCGGGGGACTCCTACGAGCAGTACTTC
TRBJ1-4	once	TRBV7-9	.	CASSRDTTNEKLFF	TGTGCCAGCAGCCGGGACACGACTAATGAAAAACTGTTTTTT
TRBJ2-5	.	TRBV19	.	CASSLQVQETQYF	TGTGCCAGTAGCCTACAGGTGCAAGAGACCCAGTACTTC
TRBJ2-3	.	TRBV5-4	TRBD2	CASSPGLAGTSTDTQYF	TGTGCCAGCAGCCCGGGACTAGCGGGCACTAGCACAGATACGCAGTATTTT
TRBJ2-3	.	TRBV29-1	.	CSACGGAYSTDTQYF	TGCAGCGCGTGTGGGGGGGCATATAGCACAGATACGCAGTATTTT
TRBJ2-2	.	TRBV5-4	TRBD1	CASSLGDRKAGELFF	TGTGCCAGCAGCTTGGGGGACAGGAAGGCCGGGGAGCTGTTTTTT
TRBJ2-5	.	TRBV9	TRBD1	CASSVGGQGQETQYF	TGTGCCAGCAGCGTAGGGGGACAGGGGCAAGAGACCCAGTACTTC
TRBJ1-1	.	TRBV28	.	CASSFLRFKAFF	TGTGCCAGCAGTTTCCTACGCTTTAAGGCTTTCTTT
TRBJ2-7	once	TRBV5-1	TRBD1	CASSFRGQGDEQYF	TGCGCCAGCAGCTTCCGGGGACAGGGGGACGAGCAGTACTTC
TRBJ2-2	.	TRBV5-1	TRBD2	CASSLTSGRRTGELFF	TGCGCCAGCAGCCTTACTAGCGGGAGGCGGACCGGGGAGCTGTTTTTT
TRBJ2-1	.	TRBV4-1	TRBD2	CASSQESGRWGEQFF	TGCGCCAGCAGCCAAGAATCCGGGAGGTGGGGTGAGCAGTTCTTC
TRBJ2-2	.	TRBV5-1	TRBD2	CASSLGLAMNTGELFF	TGCGCCAGCAGCCTAGGACTAGCGATGAACACCGGGGAGCTGTTTTTT
TRBJ2-7	.	TRBV2	TRBD1	CASSIRTGFYEQYF	TGTGCCAGCAGCATTCGGACAGGTTTCTACGAGCAGTACTTC
TRBJ1-5	.	TRBV6-5	.	CASSYGRKQPQHF	TGTGCCAGCAGTTATGGCAGAAAGCAGCCCCAGCATTTT